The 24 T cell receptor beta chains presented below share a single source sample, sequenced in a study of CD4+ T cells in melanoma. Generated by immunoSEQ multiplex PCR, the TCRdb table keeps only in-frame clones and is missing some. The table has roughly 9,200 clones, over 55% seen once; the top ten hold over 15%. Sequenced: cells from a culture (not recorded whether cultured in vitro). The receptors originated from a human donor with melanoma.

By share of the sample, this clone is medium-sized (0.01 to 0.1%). The CDR3 protein is CASNRDEGNSPLHF. CDR3 sequence (DNA): TGTGCCAGCAATCGGGATGAAGGAAATTCACCCCTCCACTTT. The rearrangement joins TRBV2 to TRBJ1-6, with D unresolved. This CDR3 spans 14 amino acids. Trimming stripped 7 bases from V and 7 bases from J, with 14 bases between. Per germline, CDR1 SNHLY and CDR2 FYNNEI.

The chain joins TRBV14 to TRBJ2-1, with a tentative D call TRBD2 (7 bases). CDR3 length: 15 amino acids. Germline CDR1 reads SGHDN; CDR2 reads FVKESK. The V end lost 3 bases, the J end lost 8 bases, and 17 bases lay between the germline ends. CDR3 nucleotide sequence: TGTGCCAGCAGCCAGGGGGGGAACAGGGTCCATGAGCAGTTCTTC. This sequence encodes CASSQGGNRVHEQFF.

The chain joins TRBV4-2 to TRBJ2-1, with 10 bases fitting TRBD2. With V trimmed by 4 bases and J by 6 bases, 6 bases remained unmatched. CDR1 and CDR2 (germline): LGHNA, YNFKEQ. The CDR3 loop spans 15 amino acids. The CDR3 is CASSPSGGGLNEQFF. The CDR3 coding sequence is TGTGCCAGCAGCCCTAGCGGGGGAGGCCTCAATGAGCAGTTCTTC.

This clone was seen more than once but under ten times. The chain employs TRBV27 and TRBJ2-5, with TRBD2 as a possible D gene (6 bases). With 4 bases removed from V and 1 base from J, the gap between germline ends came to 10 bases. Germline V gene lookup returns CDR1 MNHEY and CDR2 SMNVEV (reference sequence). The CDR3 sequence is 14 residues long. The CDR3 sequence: CASSSRGIQETQYF. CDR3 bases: TGTGCCAGCAGTTCTCGGGGGATCCAAGAGACCCAGTACTTC.

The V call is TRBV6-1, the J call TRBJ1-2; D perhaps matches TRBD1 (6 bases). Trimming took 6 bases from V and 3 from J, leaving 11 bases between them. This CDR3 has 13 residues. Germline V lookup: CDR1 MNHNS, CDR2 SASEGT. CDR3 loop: CASSLTGYYGYTF. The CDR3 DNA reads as TGTGCCAGCAGCTTGACAGGTTACTATGGCTACACCTTC.

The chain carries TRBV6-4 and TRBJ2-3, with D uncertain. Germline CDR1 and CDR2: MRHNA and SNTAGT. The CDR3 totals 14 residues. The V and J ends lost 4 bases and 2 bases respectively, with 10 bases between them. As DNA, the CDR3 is TGTGCCAGCAGTGTTCACCTAAACACAGATACGCAGTATTTT. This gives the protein CASSVHLNTDTQYF.

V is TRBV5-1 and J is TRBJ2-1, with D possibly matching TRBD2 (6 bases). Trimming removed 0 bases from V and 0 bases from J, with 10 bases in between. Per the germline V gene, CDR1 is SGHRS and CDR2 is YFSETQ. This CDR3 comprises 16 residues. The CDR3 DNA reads TGCGCCAGCAGCTTGGTAGCGGTCAGCTCCTACAATGAGCAGTTCTTC. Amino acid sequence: CASSLVAVSSYNEQFF.

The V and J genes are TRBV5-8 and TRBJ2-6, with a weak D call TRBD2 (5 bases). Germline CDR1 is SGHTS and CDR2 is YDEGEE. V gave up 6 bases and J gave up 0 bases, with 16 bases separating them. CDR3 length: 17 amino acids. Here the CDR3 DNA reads TGTGCCAGCACCCTCGGACTCTCGCCCTCTGGGGCCAACGTCCTGACTTTC. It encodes CASTLGLSPSGANVLTF.

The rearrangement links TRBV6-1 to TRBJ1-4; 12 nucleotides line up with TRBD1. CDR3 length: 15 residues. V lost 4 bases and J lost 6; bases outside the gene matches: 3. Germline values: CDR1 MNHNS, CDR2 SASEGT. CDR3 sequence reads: CASSGGQGADEKLFF. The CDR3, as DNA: TGTGCCAGCAGTGGGGGACAGGGGGCGGATGAAAAACTGTTTTTT.

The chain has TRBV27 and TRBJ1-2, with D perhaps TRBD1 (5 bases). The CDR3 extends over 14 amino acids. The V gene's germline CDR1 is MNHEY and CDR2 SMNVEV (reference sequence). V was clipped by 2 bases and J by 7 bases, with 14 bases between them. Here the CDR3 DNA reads TGTGCCAGCAGTTTAGCCCCCCGGGGCGGTGGCTACACCTTC. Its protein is CASSLAPRGGGYTF.

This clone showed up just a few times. The CDR3 is CSPPGGGYGYTF. In DNA form, the CDR3 reads TGCAGCCCACCGGGGGGCGGGTATGGCTACACCTTC. This sequence joins TRBV29-1 and TRBJ1-2, with a weak D call TRBD1 (6 bases). V lost 8 bases and J 5 bases, leaving 15 bases between the germline ends. Germline assignment: CDR1 SQVTM and CDR2 ANQGSEA. This CDR3 comprises 12 residues.

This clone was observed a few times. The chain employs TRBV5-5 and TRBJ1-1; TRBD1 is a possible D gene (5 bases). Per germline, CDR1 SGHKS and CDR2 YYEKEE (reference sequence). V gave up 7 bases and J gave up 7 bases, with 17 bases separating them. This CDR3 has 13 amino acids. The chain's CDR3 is CASGQNRWDEAFF. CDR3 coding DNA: TGTGCCAGCGGCCAGAACAGGTGGGATGAAGCTTTCTTT.

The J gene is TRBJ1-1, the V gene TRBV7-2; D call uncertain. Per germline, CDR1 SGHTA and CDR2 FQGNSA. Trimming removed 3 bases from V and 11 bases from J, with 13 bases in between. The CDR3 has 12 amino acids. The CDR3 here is CASSLGKVAAFF. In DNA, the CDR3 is TGTGCCAGCAGCTTGGGTAAGGTCGCGGCTTTCTTT. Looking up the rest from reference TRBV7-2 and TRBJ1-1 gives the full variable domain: GAGVSQSPSNKVTEKGKDVELRCDPISGHTALYWYRQSLGQGLEFLIYFQGNSAPDKSGLPSDRFSAERTGGSVSTLTIQRTQQEDSAVYLCASSLGKVAAFFGQGTRLTVV.

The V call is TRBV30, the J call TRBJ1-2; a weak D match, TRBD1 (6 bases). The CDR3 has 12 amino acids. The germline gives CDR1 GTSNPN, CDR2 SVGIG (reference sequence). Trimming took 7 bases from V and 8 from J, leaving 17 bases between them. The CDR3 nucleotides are TGTGCCTCGGAGGGACATACAAGAGGCTACACCTTC. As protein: CASEGHTRGYTF. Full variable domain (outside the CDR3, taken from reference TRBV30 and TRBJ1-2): SQTIHQWPATLVQPVGSPLSLECTVEGTSNPNLYWYRQAAGRGLQLLFYSVGIGQISSEVPQNLSASRPQDRQFILSSKKLLLSDSGFYLCASEGHTRGYTFGSGTRLTVV.

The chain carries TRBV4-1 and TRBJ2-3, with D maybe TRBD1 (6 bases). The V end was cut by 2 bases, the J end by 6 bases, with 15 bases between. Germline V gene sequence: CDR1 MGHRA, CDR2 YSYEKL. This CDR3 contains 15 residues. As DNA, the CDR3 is TGCGCCAGCAGCCAATACGCCCCAGGGGAGGATACGCAGTATTTT. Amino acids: CASSQYAPGEDTQYF.

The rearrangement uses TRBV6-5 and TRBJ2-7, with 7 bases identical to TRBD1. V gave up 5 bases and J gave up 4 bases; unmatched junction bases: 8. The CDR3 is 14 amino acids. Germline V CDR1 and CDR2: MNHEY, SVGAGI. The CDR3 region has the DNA TGTGCCAGCAGTACACAGGGGACAGTATACGAGCAGTACTTC. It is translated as CASSTQGTVYEQYF.

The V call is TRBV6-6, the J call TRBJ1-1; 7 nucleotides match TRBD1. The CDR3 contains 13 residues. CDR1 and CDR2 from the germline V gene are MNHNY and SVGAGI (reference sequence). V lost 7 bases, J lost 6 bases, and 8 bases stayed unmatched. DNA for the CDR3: TGTGCCAGCAAACTCGACAGGGAGGCTGAAGCTTTCTTT. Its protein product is CASKLDREAEAFF.

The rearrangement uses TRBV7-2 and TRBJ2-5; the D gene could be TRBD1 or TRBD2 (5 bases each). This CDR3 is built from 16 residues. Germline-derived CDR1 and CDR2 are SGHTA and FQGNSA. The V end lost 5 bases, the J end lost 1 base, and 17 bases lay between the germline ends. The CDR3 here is CASSLGDPLSQETQYF. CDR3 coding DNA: TGTGCCAGCAGCCTAGGGGACCCCCTGAGCCAAGAGACCCAGTACTTC. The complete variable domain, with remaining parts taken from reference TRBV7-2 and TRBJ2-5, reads GAGVSQSPSNKVTEKGKDVELRCDPISGHTALYWYRQSLGQGLEFLIYFQGNSAPDKSGLPSDRFSAERTGGSVSTLTIQRTQQEDSAVYLCASSLGDPLSQETQYFGPGTRLLVL.

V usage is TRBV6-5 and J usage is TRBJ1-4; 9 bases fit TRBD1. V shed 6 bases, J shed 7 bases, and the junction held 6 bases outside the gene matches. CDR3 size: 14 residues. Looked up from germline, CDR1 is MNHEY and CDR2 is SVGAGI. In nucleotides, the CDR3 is TGTGCCAGCAGCCCGGACAGGGGAATTGAAAAACTGTTTTTT. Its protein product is CASSPDRGIEKLFF.

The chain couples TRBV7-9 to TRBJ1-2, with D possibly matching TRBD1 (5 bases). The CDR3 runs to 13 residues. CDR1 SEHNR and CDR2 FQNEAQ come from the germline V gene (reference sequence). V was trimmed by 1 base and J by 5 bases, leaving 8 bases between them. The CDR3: CASSLVGGYGYTF. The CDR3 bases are TGTGCCAGCAGCTTAGTTGGGGGATATGGCTACACCTTC.

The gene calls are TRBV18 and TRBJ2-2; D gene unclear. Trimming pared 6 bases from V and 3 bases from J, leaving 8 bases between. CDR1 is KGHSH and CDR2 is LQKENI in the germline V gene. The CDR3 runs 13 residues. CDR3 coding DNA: TGTGCCAGCTCCCTACAACACACCGGGGAGCTGTTTTTT. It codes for CASSLQHTGELFF.

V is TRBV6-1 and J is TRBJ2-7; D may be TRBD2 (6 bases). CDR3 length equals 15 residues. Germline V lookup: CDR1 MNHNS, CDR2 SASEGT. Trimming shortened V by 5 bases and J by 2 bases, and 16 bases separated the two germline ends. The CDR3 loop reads CASSTTWAGTYEQYF. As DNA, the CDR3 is TGTGCCAGCAGTACAACTTGGGCGGGGACCTACGAGCAGTACTTC.

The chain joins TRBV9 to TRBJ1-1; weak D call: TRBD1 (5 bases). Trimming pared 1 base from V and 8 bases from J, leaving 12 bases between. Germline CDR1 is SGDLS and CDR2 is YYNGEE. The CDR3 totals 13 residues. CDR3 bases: TGTGCCAGCAGCGTAACATTCCCAGGGGAAGCTTTCTTT. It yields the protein CASSVTFPGEAFF. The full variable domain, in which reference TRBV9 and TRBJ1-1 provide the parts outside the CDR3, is DSGVTQTPKHLITATGQRVTLRCSPRSGDLSVYWYQQSLDQGLQFLIQYYNGEERAKGNILERFSAQQFPDLHSELNLSSLELGDSALYFCASSVTFPGEAFFGQGTRLTVV.

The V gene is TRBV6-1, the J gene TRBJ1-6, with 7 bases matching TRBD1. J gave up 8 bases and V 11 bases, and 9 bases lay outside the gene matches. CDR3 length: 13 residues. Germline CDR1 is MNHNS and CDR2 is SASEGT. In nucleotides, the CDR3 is TGTGCCGGACAGGACAGGATCGATTCACCCCTCCACTTT. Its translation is CAGQDRIDSPLHF.